Each of the 27 T cell receptor beta chains below was sequenced from the same sample in a study of shared T cell receptors in the human thymus. TCRdb keeps only in-frame clones here, not all; method: immunoSEQ multiplex PCR. Seen here are just under 550,000 clones, approximately 80% observed once, and the top ten hold 0.013%. These sequences were also reported in another study, on human thymus T cells.

Sequencing was done on a sample of thymocytes. The origin of the receptors is a boy younger than two with a congenital heart defect.

The genes are TRBV4-3 and TRBJ2-7, with 8 nucleotides matching TRBD1. Trimming at V came to 4 bases and at J to 0 bases, leaving 11 bases not matched to a gene. This CDR3 has 17 residues. Germline lookup yields CDR1 LGHNA and CDR2 YSLEER. CDR3 nucleotide sequence: TGCGCCAGCAGCCCCTCTCCGGACAGGGCGAGCTCCTACGAGCAGTACTTC. This sequence encodes CASSPSPDRASSYEQYF.

J is TRBJ1-1 and V is TRBV5-1, with D possibly being TRBD1 (6 bases). The CDR3 runs 15 residues. V was cut by 4 bases and J by 4 bases, with 17 bases left in between. Per germline, CDR1 SGHRS and CDR2 YFSETQ. The CDR3 DNA reads as TGCGCCAGCAGCCAAACTACAGGGTCTGGCACTGAAGCTTTCTTT. This encodes CASSQTTGSGTEAFF.

There are a few counts of this clone. V gene TRBV10-3 combines with J gene TRBJ2-1; a weak D match, TRBD2 (6 bases). Trimming left V 5 bases short and J 0 bases short, with 14 bases between. The length of the CDR3 is 16 residues. Germline V gene sequence: CDR1 ENHRY, CDR2 SYGVKD. CDR3 loop: CAISRGGIYSYNEQFF. CDR3 in DNA: TGTGCCATCAGTCGGGGCGGGATTTACTCCTACAATGAGCAGTTCTTC.

This clone showed up just a few times. The chain uses TRBV11-3 and TRBJ2-7, with D possibly matching TRBD2 (5 bases). Germline CDR1 reads SGHNT; CDR2 reads YENEEA. V lost 9 bases to trimming and J lost 3 bases, with 30 bases between them. This CDR3 contains 18 residues. CDR3 loop: CARFTRAQKWETIYEQYF. CDR3 nucleotides: TGTGCCAGATTCACAAGGGCCCAGAAGTGGGAGACGATCTACGAGCAGTACTTC.

V and J are TRBV6-5 and TRBJ2-7; tentative D call: TRBD1 (5 bases). The CDR3 covers 13 residues. V was cut by 4 bases and J by 3 bases, with 10 bases left in between. Germline assignment: CDR1 MNHEY and CDR2 SVGAGI. The CDR3 coding sequence is TGTGCCAGCAGTTCCCCAGACAGCTACGAGCAGTACTTC. This sequence encodes CASSSPDSYEQYF.

The gene calls are TRBV15 and TRBJ2-7; 8 positions match TRBD1. This CDR3 has 16 amino acids. Germline CDR1 LNHNV, CDR2 YYDKDF (reference sequence). J was trimmed by 3 bases and V by 0 bases; bases with no gene match: 7. The CDR3 DNA sequence: TGTGCCACCAGCAGAGATGGAACAGGGGGAAACTACGAGCAGTACTTC. Translated: CATSRDGTGGNYEQYF.

This clone was seen just once. This rearrangement joins TRBV5-1 to TRBJ2-1; 11 bases line up with TRBD2. CDR1 SGHRS and CDR2 YFSETQ come from the germline V gene. The CDR3 extends over 19 amino acids. The junction had 14 bases not matched to a gene; V was cut back by 0 bases and J by 6 bases. In nucleotides, the CDR3 is TGCGCCAGCAGCTTGGGTAGCCCCCTACTAGCGGGAGCTCCCAATGAGCAGTTCTTC. As protein: CASSLGSPLLAGAPNEQFF.

This chain uses TRBV2 with TRBJ1-2; D perhaps matches TRBD1 (6 bases). Per the germline V gene, CDR1 is SNHLY and CDR2 is FYNNEI. The CDR3 consists of 13 residues. Trimming pared 8 bases from V and 6 bases from J, leaving 16 bases between. The CDR3 protein is CASGSGEGDGYTF. CDR3 nucleotide sequence: TGTGCCAGCGGTTCAGGGGAGGGAGATGGCTACACCTTC.

This clone was detected a few times. The genes are TRBV28 and TRBJ2-7, with 7 bases lining up with TRBD2. V lost 2 bases, J lost 10 bases, and 14 bases stayed unmatched. The CDR3 totals 15 residues. Looked up from germline, CDR1 is MDHEN and CDR2 is SYDVKM. CDR3 loop: CASSLERSKRGKQYF. The CDR3 region has the DNA TGTGCCAGCAGTTTAGAACGAAGTAAGCGGGGCAAACAGTACTTC. Full variable domain (rest looked up from reference TRBV28 and TRBJ2-7): DVKVTQSSRYLVKRTGEKVFLECVQDMDHENMFWYRQDPGLGLRLIYFSYDVKMKEKGDIPEGYSVSREKKERFSLILESASTNQTSMYLCASSLERSKRGKQYFGPGTRLTVT.

This clone was observed a few times. This sequence joins TRBV6-6 and TRBJ2-1; 10 positions agree with TRBD2. The trim removed 2 bases at V and 2 bases at J, leaving 3 bases unmatched. There are 16 residues in the CDR3. The germline gives CDR1 MNHNY, CDR2 SVGAGI (reference sequence). This chain's CDR3 is CASSYAAGGPYNEQFF. The CDR3 DNA reads TGTGCCAGCAGTTACGCAGCGGGAGGGCCCTACAATGAGCAGTTCTTC.

This clone was seen only a few times. The chain joins TRBV28 to TRBJ2-2, with 9 bases aligning to TRBD2. V lost 4 bases to trimming and J lost 2 bases; unmatched junction nucleotides: 11. The CDR3 contains 18 residues. Germline V lookup: CDR1 MDHEN, CDR2 SYDVKM. The CDR3 is CASSWGARSGGNTGELFF. For the CDR3, the DNA is TGTGCCAGCAGTTGGGGGGCGCGTAGCGGGGGTAACACCGGGGAGCTGTTTTTT.

The chain links TRBV30 to TRBJ1-2; D is perhaps TRBD1 (6 bases). Trimming stripped 8 bases from V and 4 bases from J, with 20 bases between. The CDR3 has 14 residues. Germline-derived CDR1 and CDR2 are GTSNPN and SVGIG (reference sequence). In DNA, the CDR3 is TGTGCCCGGCTCTGGGGAGGGGGGTTCTATGGCTACACCTTC. Residues: CARLWGGGFYGYTF. Full variable domain (remainder filled in from reference TRBV30 and TRBJ1-2): SQTIHQWPATLVQPVGSPLSLECTVEGTSNPNLYWYRQAAGRGLQLLFYSVGIGQISSEVPQNLSASRPQDRQFILSSKKLLLSDSGFYLCARLWGGGFYGYTFGSGTRLTVV.

The V and J genes are TRBV6-1 and TRBJ2-5, with D tentatively TRBD2 (5 bases). CDR1 is MNHNS, CDR2 SASEGT, per germline. CDR3 length: 12 residues. V was pared by 4 bases and J by 3 bases, with 6 bases between. The CDR3 is CASSAGEETQYF. In DNA, the CDR3 is TGTGCCAGCAGTGCCGGGGAAGAGACCCAGTACTTC.

This rearrangement joins TRBV9 to TRBJ2-7; the D is unclear. The CDR3 consists of 10 residues. V lost 5 bases and J lost 10, with 10 bases in between. Germline values: CDR1 SGDLS, CDR2 YYNGEE. In DNA form, the CDR3 reads TGTGCCAGCAGTCGTAGCCCCCAGTACTTC. Protein: CASSRSPQYF.

V is TRBV6-1 and J is TRBJ2-7; D remains ambiguous. V gave up 4 bases and J gave up 5 bases, with 18 bases separating them. The CDR3 contains 15 residues. CDR1 is MNHNS and CDR2 is SASEGT in the germline V gene. This chain's CDR3 is CASSGEIPMGHEQYF. The CDR3 DNA sequence: TGTGCCAGCAGTGGAGAAATCCCCATGGGCCACGAGCAGTACTTC.

V usage is TRBV7-9 and J usage is TRBJ1-4, with D perhaps matching TRBD1 (5 bases). Deletions cut 10 bases from V and 3 bases from J, with 12 bases between. Germline CDR1 SEHNR, CDR2 FQNEAQ (reference sequence). The CDR3 contains 13 residues. CDR3 amino acids: CATLRDSNEKLFF. In nucleotides, the CDR3 is TGTGCCACTCTCCGGGACTCTAATGAAAAACTGTTTTTT.

V and J are TRBV27 and TRBJ2-4; D might be TRBD2 (6 bases). V shed 3 bases and J shed 4 bases, with 19 bases lying between them. CDR1 is MNHEY and CDR2 is SMNVEV in the germline V gene (reference sequence). The CDR3 totals 17 residues. Here the CDR3 reads CASSFAGSPGRKNIQYF. The CDR3 DNA follows: TGTGCCAGCAGTTTCGCCGGTAGTCCCGGGAGAAAAAACATTCAGTACTTC.

The DNA for the CDR3 is TGTGCCTGGAGTGACCCAGGGGCGAACTACGAGCAGTACTTC. It encodes CAWSDPGANYEQYF. V is TRBV30 and J is TRBJ2-7, with D perhaps matching TRBD1 (6 bases). This CDR3 region has 14 residues. Trimming took off 1 base at V and 3 bases at J, with 13 bases between the two ends. The V gene's germline CDR1 is GTSNPN and CDR2 SVGIG (reference sequence). Variable domain in full (rest from reference TRBV30 and TRBJ2-7): SQTIHQWPATLVQPVGSPLSLECTVEGTSNPNLYWYRQAAGRGLQLLFYSVGIGQISSEVPQNLSASRPQDRQFILSSKKLLLSDSGFYLCAWSDPGANYEQYFGPGTRLTVT.

V and J are TRBV28 and TRBJ2-3; D is possibly TRBD1 (6 bases). Germline CDR1 reads MDHEN; CDR2 reads SYDVKM. CDR3 length: 15 amino acids. Trimming cost V 5 bases and J 5 bases, with 17 bases left between them. The CDR3 bases are TGTGCCAGCAGTCCCGCCAGGGGCCATCGAGATACGCAGTATTTT. Translating gives CASSPARGHRDTQYF.

V and J are TRBV28 and TRBJ1-2, with D hard to call. The CDR3 has 12 residues. Germline V lookup: CDR1 MDHEN, CDR2 SYDVKM. V lost 6 bases and J lost 3, with 8 bases in between. In DNA, the CDR3 is TGTGCCAGCAGGAGAGGAGACTATGGCTACACCTTC. This gives the protein CASRRGDYGYTF.

The V and J genes are TRBV15 and TRBJ2-7; D may be TRBD1 (6 bases). The V and J ends lost 3 bases and 5 bases respectively, with 17 bases between them. The CDR3 covers 15 residues. Germline V gene data show CDR1 as LNHNV and CDR2 as YYDKDF (reference sequence). The CDR3 spells CATSRIGTPVHEQYF. The CDR3 DNA sequence: TGTGCCACCAGCAGGATTGGGACACCTGTTCACGAGCAGTACTTC.

The chain uses TRBV6-4 and TRBJ2-2; 8 bases fit TRBD2. CDR3 size: 15 residues. From germline, CDR1 is MRHNA and CDR2 SNTAGT. J was trimmed by 2 bases and V by 6 bases; bases with no gene match: 5. The CDR3 bases are TGTGCCAGCAGCCTCGCGGGGGGTAACACCGGGGAGCTGTTTTTT. Residues: CASSLAGGNTGELFF.

The chain couples TRBV4-3 to TRBJ2-5; 7 nucleotides agree with TRBD1. The J call may be wrong; the DNA end is better matched by TRBJ2-7. There are 17 residues in the CDR3. Germline assignment: CDR1 LGHNA and CDR2 YSLEER. CDR3 nucleotides: TGCGCCAGCAGCCAAGGACGCTGGCCACACAGGGGTGCCGAGCAGTACTTC. Its translation is CASSQGRWPHRGAEQYF.

V is TRBV30 and J is TRBJ2-1, with 13 bases fitting TRBD2. This CDR3 spans 22 amino acids. Germline loops: CDR1 GTSNPN, CDR2 SVGIG (reference sequence). V dropped 1 base and J dropped 0; count of bases not matched to a gene: 18. CDR3 protein: CAWSGTGSLAGGLINSYNEQFF. For the CDR3, the DNA is TGTGCCTGGAGTGGGACTGGTTCACTAGCGGGAGGGTTGATAAACTCCTACAATGAGCAGTTCTTC.

The DNA of the CDR3 is TGTGCCAGCAGTCTCAACAGGGGGAGTGAGCAGTTCTTC. Translating it yields CASSLNRGSEQFF. The V gene is TRBV27, the J gene TRBJ2-1; TRBD1 matches 8 bases. The CDR3 contains 13 residues. Germline-derived CDR1 and CDR2 are MNHEY and SMNVEV (reference sequence). J was trimmed by 9 bases and V by 5 bases; bases with no gene match: 6.

This sequence joins TRBV5-4 and TRBJ1-2, with D possibly matching TRBD1 (6 bases). This CDR3 is 13 amino acids long. V was clipped by 4 bases and J by 6 bases, with 13 bases between them. Per germline, CDR1 SGHNT and CDR2 YYREEE (reference sequence). CDR3 nucleotide sequence: TGTGCCAGCAGCCCTCCGGCAGGGGATGGCTACACCTTC. This codes for CASSPPAGDGYTF.

The rearrangement joins TRBV4-3 to TRBJ2-1; 7 nucleotides align to TRBD2. Germline trimming cut 0 bases from V and 7 bases from J; bases unmatched to any gene: 12. This CDR3 comprises 17 residues. Germline-derived CDR1 and CDR2 are LGHNA and YSLEER. CDR3 in DNA: TGCGCCAGCAGCCAAGACCGGTGGGAGGGAGGTGGTAATGAGCAGTTCTTC. This gives the protein CASSQDRWEGGGNEQFF.